This TCR beta chain was obtained from a study of T-cell reconstitution after alpha-beta-depleted transplantation in children. This CDR3 contains 15 residues. The germline V and J ends were trimmed by 1 base and 7 bases, with 13 bases remaining between them. Germline V gene sequence: CDR1 LGHNA, CDR2 YSLEER. The TCRbeta library was prepared with unique molecular identifiers. Each CDR3 protein gets one entry after TCRdb re-called the PCR reads with MiXCR. The sample lists 800,000 to 1,000,000 distinct CDR3 sequences; about 29% were seen once. This sequence was found in a boy under two years old who had a stem cell transplant for SCID, so the T cells may come from the graft donor. The sample was PBMCs, mostly from graft donor cells, taken 360 days after TCRalphabeta/CD19-depleted stem cell transplant. The chain joins TRBV4-3 to TRBJ2-2, with D perhaps matching TRBD2 (6 bases). The CDR3 region has the DNA TGCGCCAGCAGCCAAGTTGGGACCGGGGGCGGGGAGCTGTTTTTT. Residues: CASSQVGTGGGELFF.